A single sample is the source of the 28 T cell receptor beta chains below, sequenced in a study of blood T cell repertoires in COVID-19. Assay used: immunoSEQ multiplex PCR; TCRdb lists only in-frame clones, some missing. The table includes roughly 290,000 clones, roughly 86% detected once. The sequencing sample was made of peripheral blood. The receptors shown here come from a woman aged 45-59 years who had recovered from COVID-19.

This chain links TRBV19 with TRBJ2-7; 7 bases map to TRBD2. This CDR3 has 16 amino acids. Trimming at V came to 5 bases and at J to 2 bases, leaving 12 bases not matched to a gene. Germline CDR1 reads LNHDA; CDR2 reads SQIVND (reference sequence). Here the CDR3 reads CASSALGSGAPYEQYF. In nucleotides, the CDR3 is TGTGCCAGTAGTGCCCTCGGGAGCGGGGCCCCCTACGAGCAGTACTTC.

DNA of the CDR3: TGTGCCAGCAGCTTAGGCCAGGATACGCAGTATTTT. This sequence encodes CASSLGQDTQYF. The chain uses TRBV11-3 and TRBJ2-3; no clear D. Per the germline V gene, CDR1 is SGHNT and CDR2 is YENEEA. V was shortened by 1 base and J by 6 bases, with 5 bases between the two germline ends. This CDR3 contains 12 residues.

The chain combines TRBV7-9 with TRBJ1-5; D unresolved. Trimming took 3 bases from V and 4 from J, leaving 13 bases between them. The length of the CDR3 is 15 residues. Germline loops: CDR1 SEHNR, CDR2 FQNEAQ (reference sequence). The CDR3 loop reads CASSLGSSLNQPQHF. The CDR3 DNA follows: TGTGCCAGCAGCTTGGGCAGCTCGTTGAATCAGCCCCAGCATTTT.

The chain recombines TRBV5-1 with TRBJ2-3; D gene uncertain. The germline V and J ends were trimmed by 1 base and 5 bases, with 8 bases remaining between them. Germline CDR1 and CDR2: SGHRS and YFSETQ. The CDR3 totals 13 residues. The CDR3 spells CASSLSNGDTQYF. CDR3 in DNA: TGCGCCAGCAGCTTGTCTAACGGAGATACGCAGTATTTT.

This clone was seen just once. The chain couples TRBV27 to TRBJ2-7; 7 positions match TRBD1. V lost 2 bases to trimming and J lost 2 bases; unmatched junction nucleotides: 3. CDR1 and CDR2 from the germline V gene are MNHEY and SMNVEV (reference sequence). This CDR3 is 14 amino acids long. CDR3 sequence: CASSLGDRAYEQYF. The CDR3 nucleotides are TGTGCCAGCAGTTTAGGGGACAGAGCCTACGAGCAGTACTTC.

The J gene is TRBJ2-2, the V gene TRBV4-3, with a possible D match to TRBD1 (6 bases). CDR1 LGHNA and CDR2 YSLEER come from the germline V gene. Trimming stripped 3 bases from V and 8 bases from J, with 13 bases between. The CDR3 is 14 residues long. The CDR3 spells CASSQQNRAGELFF. CDR3 bases: TGCGCCAGCAGCCAGCAAAACAGGGCAGGGGAGCTGTTTTTT.

The rearrangement links TRBV7-8 to TRBJ1-5; TRBD1 matches 7 bases. In germline, CDR1 is SGHVS, CDR2 FQNEAQ. Trimming took 2 bases from V and 5 from J; bases not matched to a gene: 12. This CDR3 has 17 amino acids. The CDR3: CASSLRVLDRLDQPQHF. The CDR3 bases are TGTGCCAGCAGCTTACGGGTGCTGGACAGGCTAGATCAGCCCCAGCATTTT.

This sequence joins TRBV28 and TRBJ1-1; maybe TRBD1 (5 bases). V dropped 2 bases and J dropped 1 base, with 11 bases sitting between them. Germline-derived CDR1 and CDR2 are MDHEN and SYDVKM. The CDR3 consists of 15 residues. The CDR3 DNA follows: TGTGCCAGCAGTTTAGGGTCAGGGTGGAACACTGAAGCTTTCTTT. This gives the protein CASSLGSGWNTEAFF.

Written as DNA, the CDR3 is TGTGCCAGCAGTTACGGGCCTACCACAGGGCTCGAGCAGTACTTC. Translating gives CASSYGPTTGLEQYF. The chain joins TRBV6-2 or TRBV6-3 to TRBJ2-7; the D gene is possibly TRBD1 (6 bases). This CDR3 region has 15 residues. Germline V gives CDR1 MNHEY, CDR2 SVGEGT. The V end lost 2 bases, the J end lost 6 bases, and 17 bases lay between the germline ends.

The chain joins TRBV28 to TRBJ2-3; TRBD2 agrees at 13 bases. Germline CDR1 and CDR2: MDHEN and SYDVKM. This CDR3 contains 17 residues. V was pared by 8 bases and J by 1 base, with 9 bases of the junction left unmatched. CDR3 nucleotides: TGTGCCAGCCGTAGGGGACTAGCGGGAACCGGCACAGATACGCAGTATTTT. As protein: CASRRGLAGTGTDTQYF. Variable domain in full (rest from reference TRBV28 and TRBJ2-3): DVKVTQSSRYLVKRTGEKVFLECVQDMDHENMFWYRQDPGLGLRLIYFSYDVKMKEKGDIPEGYSVSREKKERFSLILESASTNQTSMYLCASRRGLAGTGTDTQYFGPGTRLTVL.

The rearrangement joins TRBV28 to TRBJ1-6; D unresolved. Between the trimmed V and J ends, which lost 6 bases and 7 bases, there was a span of 13 bases. Per the germline V gene, CDR1 is MDHEN and CDR2 is SYDVKM. This CDR3 is 14 amino acids long. This CDR3 reads CASRSPLGNSPLHF. CDR3 nucleotide sequence: TGTGCCAGCAGGAGTCCCCTCGGGAATTCACCCCTCCACTTT. The complete variable domain, with remaining parts taken from reference TRBV28 and TRBJ1-6, reads DVKVTQSSRYLVKRTGEKVFLECVQDMDHENMFWYRQDPGLGLRLIYFSYDVKMKEKGDIPEGYSVSREKKERFSLILESASTNQTSMYLCASRSPLGNSPLHFGNGTRLTVT.

V gene TRBV7-9 combines with J gene TRBJ2-2; 11 bases match TRBD2. Trimming removed 4 bases from V and 4 bases from J; junction bases left unmatched: 11. Germline assignment: CDR1 SEHNR and CDR2 FQNEAQ (reference sequence). This CDR3 has 18 amino acids. This CDR3 is CASSSNSGTSGSTGELFF. The CDR3 DNA is TGTGCCAGCAGCTCGAACTCCGGGACTAGCGGTAGCACCGGGGAGCTGTTTTTT.

This clone occurred a few times. The gene calls are TRBV14 and TRBJ1-1; D call uncertain. Germline CDR1 and CDR2: SGHDN and FVKESK. CDR3 length: 11 residues. Trimming removed 7 bases at V and 1 base at J, with 4 bases between. In nucleotides, the CDR3 is TGTGCCAGCACACAGAACACTGAAGCTTTCTTT. It specifies CASTQNTEAFF.

The chain is built from TRBV30 and TRBJ1-1; D is uncertain. The germline V gene encodes CDR1 GTSNPN and CDR2 SVGIG (reference sequence). With 0 bases removed from V and 8 bases from J, the gap between germline ends came to 4 bases. The CDR3 is made up of 10 amino acids. The CDR3 reads CAWSVQEAFF. The CDR3 coding sequence is TGTGCCTGGAGTGTACAGGAAGCTTTCTTT.

V is TRBV28 and J is TRBJ2-1; maybe TRBD2 (5 bases). Germline assignment: CDR1 MDHEN and CDR2 SYDVKM. This CDR3 is built from 13 residues. Between the trimmed V and J ends, which lost 3 bases and 5 bases, there was a span of 8 bases. For the CDR3, the DNA is TGTGCCAGCAGTTTTGGACTTCACAATGAGCAGTTCTTC. This gives the protein CASSFGLHNEQFF.

The count of this clone is one. The J gene is TRBJ1-6, the V gene TRBV6-5; 7 nucleotides line up with TRBD1. This CDR3 has 15 amino acids. In germline, CDR1 is MNHEY, CDR2 SVGAGI. V shed 0 bases and J 10 bases; nucleotides not matched to a gene: 6. In nucleotides, the CDR3 is TGTGCCAGCAGTTACTCCGGACAGGATGGCTCACCCCTCCACTTT. Protein product: CASSYSGQDGSPLHF.

The rearrangement links TRBV29-1 to TRBJ2-5, with TRBD2 matching over 7 bases. Germline V lookup: CDR1 SQVTM, CDR2 ANQGSEA. The length of the CDR3 is 13 residues. V gave up 6 bases and J gave up 4 bases; unmatched junction bases: 8. In DNA, the CDR3 is TGCAGCGTAAGCGGGACTTTACGAGAGACCCAGTACTTC. Protein sequence: CSVSGTLRETQYF.

The chain has TRBV7-3 and TRBJ2-3, with 8 positions matching TRBD1. Germline trimming cut 5 bases from V and 2 bases from J; bases unmatched to any gene: 3. Germline-derived CDR1 and CDR2 are SGHTA and FQGTGA. The length of the CDR3 is 14 residues. The CDR3 coding sequence is TGTGCCAGCAGCACGGACAGGGTCACAGATACGCAGTATTTT. Translating it yields CASSTDRVTDTQYF.

This rearrangement joins TRBV16 to TRBJ1-2; D is perhaps TRBD1 (5 bases). The CDR3 sequence is 15 residues long. The germline gives CDR1 KGHSY, CDR2 FQNENV. V lost 0 bases, J lost 6 bases, and 14 bases lay in between. CDR3 residues: CASSQSWVRGDGYTF. CDR3 nucleotide sequence: TGTGCCAGCAGCCAATCCTGGGTTAGGGGCGATGGCTACACCTTC. Using reference TRBV16 and TRBJ1-2 for the parts outside the CDR3, the full variable domain is GEEVAQTPKHLVRGEGQKAKLYCAPIKGHSYVFWYQQVLKNEFKFLISFQNENVFDETGMPKERFSAKCLPNSPCSLEIQATKLEDSAVYFCASSQSWVRGDGYTFGSGTRLTVV.

The genes are TRBV28 and TRBJ2-1; 8 bases align to TRBD2. The V gene's germline CDR1 is MDHEN and CDR2 SYDVKM. The CDR3 sequence is 14 residues long. V was clipped by 8 bases and J by 6 bases; unmatched bases: 9. The CDR3 DNA follows: TGTGCCAGCTACACCGGGGGGGGCGGCAATGAGCAGTTCTTC. As protein: CASYTGGGGNEQFF.

The rearrangement links TRBV6-6 to TRBJ2-2; TRBD1 aligns across 7 bases. The CDR3 sequence is 15 residues long. Germline V gives CDR1 MNHNY, CDR2 SVGAGI (reference sequence). V shed 5 bases, J shed 4 bases, and the junction held 7 bases outside the gene matches. The CDR3 protein is CASSRRQGGTGELFF. The CDR3 nucleotides are TGTGCCAGCAGTCGAAGACAGGGCGGCACCGGGGAGCTGTTTTTT.

The chain joins TRBV6-5 to TRBJ2-7; tentative D call: TRBD2 (5 bases). V lost 7 bases, J lost 6 bases, and 10 bases lay in between. CDR3 length: 11 residues. Germline CDR1 is MNHEY and CDR2 is SVGAGI. For the CDR3, the DNA is TGTGCCAGCACCAGAGAGGGCGAGCAGTACTTC. Encoded protein: CASTREGEQYF.

The genes are TRBV6-6 and TRBJ2-7; weak D call: TRBD2 (6 bases). Per germline, CDR1 MNHNY and CDR2 SVGAGI (reference sequence). The CDR3 runs 12 residues. The V end lost 4 bases, the J end lost 6 bases, and 10 bases lay between the germline ends. DNA of the CDR3: TGTGCCAGCAGTTTTACTAGCTCCGAGCAGTACTTC. Its translation: CASSFTSSEQYF.

This clone was observed once. J is TRBJ2-1 and V is TRBV7-2; tentative D call: TRBD1 (8 bases). The CDR3 is 15 amino acids. The germline V gene has CDR1 SGHTA and CDR2 FQGNSA. V dropped 7 bases and J dropped 4 bases, with 17 bases sitting between them. CDR3 in amino acids: CASIVQGGRYNEQFF. The CDR3 coding sequence is TGTGCCAGCATCGTACAGGGGGGGCGGTACAATGAGCAGTTCTTC.

The CDR3: CASSFRGNLRSDTQYF. The CDR3 DNA is TGTGCCAGCAGTTTTAGAGGGAACCTGAGATCTGATACGCAGTATTTT. The chain uses TRBV28 and TRBJ2-3; perhaps TRBD2 as D (5 bases). V gave up 3 bases and J gave up 6 bases, with 19 bases separating them. Germline assignment: CDR1 MDHEN and CDR2 SYDVKM. The CDR3 has 16 residues.

A few counts support this clone. J is TRBJ1-5 and V is TRBV19; D gene ambiguous. V lost 4 bases, J lost 3 bases, and 7 bases lay in between. The CDR3 contains 13 residues. CDR1 is LNHDA and CDR2 is SQIVND in the germline V gene (reference sequence). In DNA form, the CDR3 reads TGTGCCAGTAGTACGCGGAACAATCAGCCCCAGCATTTT. Its protein product is CASSTRNNQPQHF.

Only one count was recorded for this clone. The chain carries TRBV7-2 and TRBJ1-5; 9 bases are shared with TRBD1. The V and J ends lost 3 bases and 6 bases, in that order; junction bases with no gene match: 3. Germline loops: CDR1 SGHTA, CDR2 FQGNSA. The CDR3 consists of 14 residues. Here the CDR3 reads CASSFGTGSQPQHF. The CDR3 bases are TGTGCCAGCAGCTTTGGGACAGGGAGTCAGCCCCAGCATTTT.

This chain links TRBV7-9 with TRBJ2-7; no clear D. Germline V gene data show CDR1 as SEHNR and CDR2 as FQNEAQ (reference sequence). Trimming took 1 base from V and 2 from J, leaving 9 bases between them. The CDR3 length is 14 residues. CDR3 in DNA: TGTGCCAGCAGCTTAGTTCCAGGAACCTACGAGCAGTACTTC. It specifies CASSLVPGTYEQYF.